One and the same sample provided the 30 T cell receptor beta chains below, sequenced in a study of T-cell reconstitution after alpha-beta-depleted transplantation in children. Unique molecular identifiers were incorporated when the TCRbeta library was constructed. TCRdb reprocessed the PCR reads via MiXCR and lists one record per CDR3 protein. There are hundreds of thousands of distinct CDR3 sequences in the sample; about 23% occur only once, and 14% lies in the top ten. This material consisted of PBMCs, mostly from graft donor cells, taken 360 days after TCRalphabeta/CD19-depleted stem cell transplant. These TCRs come from a boy younger than two who had a stem cell transplant for acute myeloid leukemia, so the T cells may come from the graft donor.

The gene calls are TRBV5-1 and TRBJ1-2, with TRBD1 identical over 7 bases. CDR1 and CDR2 (germline): SGHRS, YFSETQ. This CDR3 has 12 amino acids. V shed 4 bases, J shed 8 bases, and the junction held 5 bases outside the gene matches. The CDR3 coding sequence is TGCGCCAGCAGCCCAGACAGGGTCGGCTACACCTTC. Its protein is CASSPDRVGYTF.

This chain links TRBV28 with TRBJ2-5; maybe TRBD1 (5 bases). Per germline, CDR1 MDHEN and CDR2 SYDVKM. Trimming shortened V by 6 bases and J by 4 bases, and 12 bases separated the two germline ends. This CDR3 region has 13 residues. The DNA for the CDR3 is TGTGCCAGCAGCAAGGGGTCGTTAGAGACCCAGTACTTC. This translates into CASSKGSLETQYF.

The chain couples TRBV7-2 to TRBJ2-3, with 10 bases that match TRBD1. The V segment lost 5 bases and the J segment 5 bases; nucleotides outside the gene matches: 7. This CDR3 spans 15 amino acids. Germline V gene lookup returns CDR1 SGHTA and CDR2 FQGNSA. The CDR3 DNA follows: TGTGCCAGCAGCCCCGGGACAGGGGATGTAGATACGCAGTATTTT. It codes for CASSPGTGDVDTQYF. The full variable domain, in which reference TRBV7-2 and TRBJ2-3 provide the parts outside the CDR3, is GAGVSQSPSNKVTEKGKDVELRCDPISGHTALYWYRQSLGQGLEFLIYFQGNSAPDKSGLPSDRFSAERTGGSVSTLTIQRTQQEDSAVYLCASSPGTGDVDTQYFGPGTRLTVL.

This clonotype has at least ten counts. The chain has TRBV20-1 and TRBJ2-7; tentatively, D is TRBD2 (5 bases). Trimming left V 2 bases short and J 2 bases short, with 10 bases between. The germline CDR1 and CDR2 sequences are DFQATT and SNEGSKA (reference sequence). The CDR3 is 13 residues long. The CDR3 sequence: CSARLDGTYEQYV. The DNA of the CDR3 is TGCAGTGCTAGATTGGACGGGACCTACGAGCAGTACGTC.

This chain connects TRBV5-1 to TRBJ1-5; weak D call: TRBD1 (5 bases). V lost 0 bases and J 6 bases, leaving 10 bases between the germline ends. Germline V gene data show CDR1 as SGHRS and CDR2 as YFSETQ. The CDR3 has 14 amino acids. In nucleotides, the CDR3 is TGCGCCAGCAGCTTGGCACCGGGGGGTCAGCCCCAGCATTTT. Translated: CASSLAPGGQPQHF.

This clonotype was detected many times. The chain is built from TRBV4-3 and TRBJ2-1; 10 positions match TRBD2. CDR1 and CDR2 (germline): LGHNA, YSLEER. Germline trimming cut 4 bases from V and 10 bases from J; bases unmatched to any gene: 16. This CDR3 region has 17 residues. In DNA form, the CDR3 reads TGCGCCAGCAGCCCCAGGACTAGCGGAGCCGGGCGCAACGAGCAGTTCTTC. Its protein product is CASSPRTSGAGRNEQFF.

This clonotype was observed a few times. CDR3 nucleotides: TGTGCCAGCAGCTTAGAGGCTAGGATCAATGAGCAGTTCTTC. Translated, it gives CASSLEARINEQFF. V usage is TRBV7-2 and J usage is TRBJ2-1; D remains ambiguous. The germline gives CDR1 SGHTA, CDR2 FQGNSA. The CDR3 extends over 14 amino acids. Trimming shortened V by 1 base and J by 6 bases, and 10 bases separated the two germline ends.

Comment on this clonotype: A much more abundant neighbour one base away suggests this may be a read error. J is TRBJ2-1 and V is TRBV3-1; D gene uncertain. The V gene lost 0 bases and the J gene lost 0 bases, with 6 bases spanning the gap. The CDR3 totals 15 residues. From germline, CDR1 is LGHDT and CDR2 YNNKEL (reference sequence). The CDR3 nucleotides read TGTGCCAGCAGCCAAGATCCGAGCTCCTACAATGAGCAGTTCTTC. Residues: CASSQDPSSYNEQFF.

The genes are TRBV20-1 and TRBJ2-3, with 7 bases fitting TRBD2. Germline V lookup: CDR1 DFQATT, CDR2 SNEGSKA (reference sequence). V lost 6 bases, J lost 2 bases, and 14 bases stayed unmatched. The CDR3 loop spans 16 amino acids. CDR3 nucleotides: TGCAGTGCCCGATTGGAAGGGGAGGGTTTCACAGATACGCAGTATTTT. Translation gives CSARLEGEGFTDTQYF.

This clonotype was detected many times. The chain is built from TRBV15 and TRBJ2-1, with 9 bases identical to TRBD1. Germline V gives CDR1 LNHNV, CDR2 YYDKDF (reference sequence). The V gene end was trimmed by 8 bases and the J gene end by 4 bases; junction bases not matched to a gene: 6. This CDR3 contains 14 residues. The CDR3 DNA reads as TGTGCCACCTTCTCTGGGACAGGGTACAATGAGCAGTTCTTC. This sequence encodes CATFSGTGYNEQFF.

Only a few counts were recorded for this clonotype. This sequence joins TRBV28 and TRBJ2-1; TRBD2 aligns across 11 bases. CDR1 is MDHEN and CDR2 is SYDVKM in the germline V gene. V lost 6 bases and J lost 11; bases outside the gene matches: 9. The CDR3 has 14 residues. As DNA, the CDR3 is TGTGCCAGCAGGGAGGTAGCGGGGGGGCTTAAGCAGTTCTTC. Translated: CASREVAGGLKQFF.

J is TRBJ1-1 and V is TRBV12-3 or TRBV12-4, with no clear D. The CDR3 contains 12 residues. CDR3 sequence: CATGYMNTEAFF. CDR3 DNA: TGTGCTACGGGGTATATGAACACTGAAGCTTTCTTT.

This chain connects TRBV18 to TRBJ2-2; D may be TRBD1 or TRBD2 (5 bases each). The V gene lost 10 bases and the J gene lost 7 bases, with 22 bases spanning the gap. The CDR3 extends over 15 amino acids. The germline gives CDR1 KGHSH, CDR2 LQKENI. The CDR3 nucleotides are TGTGCCACCGACAACCGTTTGAGGGGCCTCGGGGAGCTGTTTTTT. Translation gives CATDNRLRGLGELFF.

This clonotype was observed many times. This chain joins TRBV28 and TRBJ2-5; tentative D call: TRBD2 (6 bases). The CDR3 extends over 14 amino acids. The germline V gene encodes CDR1 MDHEN and CDR2 SYDVKM. The V and J ends lost 5 bases and 3 bases respectively, with 13 bases between them. DNA for the CDR3: TGTGCCAGCAGTCCCTTGGGGGAGGAAGAGACCCAGTACTTC. This codes for CASSPLGEEETQYF.

V gene TRBV7-2 combines with J gene TRBJ2-7, with TRBD1 identical over 9 bases. Losses at the gene ends were 2 bases for V and 3 bases for J; bases not matched to a gene: 5. Germline lookup yields CDR1 SGHTA and CDR2 FQGNSA. This CDR3 is 15 amino acids long. This CDR3 is CASSLTATGGYEQYF. CDR3 bases: TGTGCCAGCAGCTTAACCGCGACAGGGGGCTACGAGCAGTACTTC. The full variable domain, completed using reference TRBV7-2 and TRBJ2-7, is GAGVSQSPSNKVTEKGKDVELRCDPISGHTALYWYRQSLGQGLEFLIYFQGNSAPDKSGLPSDRFSAERTGGSVSTLTIQRTQQEDSAVYLCASSLTATGGYEQYFGPGTRLTVT.

This clonotype appeared many times. J is TRBJ2-1 and V is TRBV18; 10 bases agree with TRBD1. V lost 4 bases and J lost 10; bases outside the gene matches: 7. The CDR3 runs 14 residues. Germline V gene lookup returns CDR1 KGHSH and CDR2 LQKENI. The CDR3 DNA is TGTGCCAGCTCACAGACAGGGGGCCCTTTAGAGCAGTTCTTC. The encoded protein is CASSQTGGPLEQFF.

The chain combines TRBV18 with TRBJ1-5; maybe TRBD1 (6 bases). Trimming cost V 0 bases and J 3 bases, with 12 bases left between them. CDR3 size: 16 residues. Germline loops: CDR1 KGHSH, CDR2 LQKENI. The CDR3 bases are TGTGCCAGCTCACCACCTGGGGGGCGGAACAATCAGCCCCAGCATTTT. Its protein product is CASSPPGGRNNQPQHF.

This clonotype came up a few times. The V and J genes are TRBV5-6 and TRBJ2-7, with D uncertain. Between the trimmed V and J ends, which lost 4 bases and 6 bases, there was a span of 8 bases. CDR3 length equals 11 residues. The germline CDR1 and CDR2 sequences are SGHDT and YYEEEE. For the CDR3, the DNA is TGTGCCAGCAGCCTCGGAACCGAGCAGTACTTC. It translates to CASSLGTEQYF. Filled out from reference TRBV5-6 and TRBJ2-7, the complete variable domain reads DAGVTQSPTHLIKTRGQQVTLRCSPKSGHDTVSWYQQALGQGPQFIFQYYEEEERQRGNFPDRFSGHQFPNYSSELNVNALLLGDSALYLCASSLGTEQYFGPGTRLTVT.

The sample holds many counts of this clonotype. The J gene is TRBJ2-3, the V gene TRBV20-1, with D perhaps being TRBD1 or TRBD2 (5 bases each). The V and J ends lost 3 bases and 0 bases respectively, with 13 bases between them. Per the germline V gene, CDR1 is DFQATT and CDR2 is SNEGSKA (reference sequence). The CDR3 sequence is 15 residues long. CDR3 amino acids: CSASLGPISTDTQYF. In DNA, the CDR3 is TGCAGTGCTAGTTTGGGACCAATTAGCACAGATACGCAGTATTTT.

This chain uses TRBV2 with TRBJ2-3; the match to TRBD2 covers 9 bases. The CDR3 loop spans 15 amino acids. Trimming cost V 4 bases and J 5 bases; bases outside gene matches: 7. Germline CDR1 is SNHLY and CDR2 is FYNNEI. CDR3: CASSGGTSYRDTQYF. As DNA, the CDR3 is TGTGCCAGCAGTGGCGGGACTAGCTACCGAGATACGCAGTATTTT.

This clonotype has a count of ten or more. This rearrangement joins TRBV20-1 to TRBJ1-4; D unclear. The CDR3 totals 15 residues. From germline, CDR1 is DFQATT and CDR2 SNEGSKA (reference sequence). The V end was cut by 1 base, the J end by 7 bases, with 16 bases between. The CDR3 DNA follows: TGCAGTGCTAGAGTTCCCTGGGGTCCGGGTGAAAAACTGTTTTTT. It codes for CSARVPWGPGEKLFF.

This clonotype appeared a few times. In DNA form, the CDR3 reads TGCAGCACTGATTTACGCTATGGCTACACCTTC. Protein: CSTDLRYGYTF. The V call is TRBV29-1, the J call TRBJ1-2; D unclear. The CDR3 covers 11 residues. Germline-derived CDR1 and CDR2 are SQVTM and ANQGSEA. Trimming removed 8 bases from V and 4 bases from J, with 11 bases in between.

The chain is built from TRBV7-6 and TRBJ2-1; D gene ambiguous. Germline CDR1 and CDR2: SGHVS and FNYEAQ. The V and J ends lost 2 bases and 2 bases respectively, with 13 bases between them. This CDR3 contains 16 residues. CDR3 loop: CASSLSRIGPYNEQFF. The CDR3 nucleotides read TGTGCCAGCAGCTTATCGCGGATAGGGCCCTACAATGAGCAGTTCTTC.

This clonotype was observed a few times. The rearrangement uses TRBV12-3 or TRBV12-4 and TRBJ1-2; 8 bases align to TRBD1. The V and J ends lost 2 bases and 3 bases, in that order; junction bases with no gene match: 11. The CDR3 is 17 residues long. CDR3 DNA sequence: TGTGCCAGCAGTTTAAGGTCGAATGCAGGGGGCTACTATGGCTACACCTTC. Translation gives CASSLRSNAGGYYGYTF.

This clonotype was picked up many times. V usage is TRBV12-3 or TRBV12-4 and J usage is TRBJ2-7, with D unresolved. The V end was cut by 4 bases, the J end by 4 bases, with 11 bases between. The CDR3 sequence is 13 residues long. The CDR3 region has the DNA TGTGCCAGCAGTTCCCGGACGGAATACGAGCAGTACTTC. This encodes CASSSRTEYEQYF.

This clonotype was detected a few times. The chain has TRBV10-3 and TRBJ2-4, with 7 bases identical to TRBD1. The V gene end was trimmed by 10 bases and the J gene end by 6 bases; junction bases not matched to a gene: 6. Germline assignment: CDR1 ENHRY and CDR2 SYGVKD. The CDR3 length is 12 residues. The DNA for the CDR3 is TGTGCCACCTGGGACAGAGCAAACATTCAGTACTTC. As protein: CATWDRANIQYF.

This clonotype was counted many times. This chain uses TRBV29-1 with TRBJ2-3; 9 positions match TRBD2. This CDR3 is 15 amino acids long. With 4 bases clipped from V and 2 bases from J, the junction kept 7 bases outside the gene matches. Germline V gene sequence: CDR1 SQVTM, CDR2 ANQGSEA. The CDR3 nucleotides are TGCAGCGTTGTGGCTAGCGGGGCCAACACAGATACGCAGTATTTT. Its translation is CSVVASGANTDTQYF.

This chain joins TRBV5-5 and TRBJ2-7, with D uncertain. The CDR3 contains 14 residues. Germline V gene sequence: CDR1 SGHKS, CDR2 YYEKEE (reference sequence). V was cut by 0 bases and J by 2 bases, with 9 bases left in between. The CDR3 coding sequence is TGTGCCAGCAGCTTGGATCAGTCAGCCTACGAGCAGTACTTC. It codes for CASSLDQSAYEQYF.

Details on this clonotype: This may be a read error: a much more frequent sequence differs by one nucleotide. The rearrangement links TRBV29-1 to TRBJ1-1; no definite D call. V gave up 1 base and J gave up 1 base, with 7 bases separating them. Germline CDR1 and CDR2: SQVTM and ANQGSEA. The CDR3 has 13 residues. CDR3 coding DNA: TGCAGCGTTGAAGGGGTAAAGAACACTGAAGCTTTCTTT. Translating it yields CSVEGVKNTEAFF.

The chain couples TRBV6-5 to TRBJ2-2; TRBD2 might be the D (6 bases). The ends were cut back, 2 bases at V and 5 bases at J, with 15 bases in the middle. The CDR3 is 16 residues long. Per the germline V gene, CDR1 is MNHEY and CDR2 is SVGAGI. The CDR3 region has the DNA TGTGCCAGCAGTTACGAGCATGGGGAGGAAACCGGGGAGCTGTTTTTT. It encodes CASSYEHGEETGELFF.